The source of this TCR beta chain is a study of blood T cell repertoires in COVID-19. Germline values: CDR1 WSHSY, CDR2 SAAADI. The J segment lost 0 bases and the V segment lost 4 bases, leaving 5 bases of the junction unmatched. The CDR3 has 15 amino acids. Study processing details: Researchers report that nucleated cell counts were estimated from reference gene primer amplification. Profiling relied on immunoSEQ multiplex PCR, and the TCRdb table lists in-frame clones only, not all of them. The DNA gave D and trimming, while V, J and clone size come from that table. The data hold under 250,000 clones, with over 75% observed a single time.

V and J are TRBV10-2 and TRBJ1-2; TRBD1 aligns across 7 bases. This TCR was sampled from a woman between 65 and 79 years old with COVID-19, enrolled during active disease. Sequenced: peripheral blood. CDR3: CASSVNTGANYGYTF. Written as DNA, the CDR3 is TGCGCCAGCAGTGTAAATACAGGGGCTAACTATGGCTACACCTTC.